The source of this T cell receptor (beta chain) is a study of T cells in Graves' hyperthyroidism and ophthalmopathy. Whole-study findings and limits: In simple terms, a model built on 13 V-J features told ophthalmopathy apart from stable hyperthyroidism.

In regard to this clonotype: As yet, its antigen is unknown. With a much larger clone just one base away, this may be a read error.

In germline, CDR1 is MDHEN, CDR2 SYDVKM. The CDR3 extends over 14 amino acids. The study included ophthalmopathy patients with Clinical Activity Score at least 3, NOSPECS grade at least 4 and duration under 3 months. Diagnoses were established using clinical symptoms, serum thyroxine and TRAb, thyroid ultrasound and orbital computed tomography. Authors of the study amplified TCR beta CDR3 regions from RNA transcripts. The HTBI primer set served for first-round RT-PCR of the TCR CDR3. TCRdb reprocessed the multiplex PCR reads with MiXCR, giving one entry per CDR3 protein. The repertoire holds 450,000 to 500,000 distinct CDR3 sequences, about 20% seen once, with under 55% in the top ten.

The chain has TRBV28 and TRBJ1-2, with 9 bases matching TRBD1. The clonotype comes from a woman aged 70 to 79 with Graves' ophthalmopathy. The source material was blood. CDR3 sequence (DNA): TGTACCAGCAGTTTGGGGGACAGGGTTAGCGGCTACACCTTC. The encoded protein is CTSSLGDRVSGYTF.